This T cell receptor beta chain is from a study of naive and memory T cell subsets (dated 2017 in TCRdb). Broadly, across the study: An open-source, UMI-based TCR alpha and beta sequencing pipeline was applied to sorted naive and memory peripheral blood T cell subsets. The results of the functional CMV T cell responses matched the IgG serology results in every case. RNA was DNase-treated and reverse transcribed with TCR constant-region primers, mostly using SuperScript III.

The sample holds many counts of this clonotype. Its target antigen remains unknown. Per-nucleotide qualities are absent, and no much larger clonotype sits a single base away. Library prep was done by UMI-ligation and nested PCR. The beta constant-region primer consisted of an equimolar mixture of two oligonucleotides that together covered TRBC1 and TRBC2. Four rounds of PCR were used to amplify ligated cDNA, with nested alpha and beta constant-region primers being used together with the SP2 primer. A single-stranded oligonucleotide bearing the SP2 primer plus a 12-nucleotide UMI was ligated onto the 3' end of the cDNA by T4 RNA ligase 1. Incubation of the ligation reaction lasted roughly 20-25 hours at 16 degrees C. To avoid over-amplification, PCR2 was usually performed as a SYBR Green qPCR and halted once a predetermined threshold was reached. All purifications after the first were performed with Agencourt AMPure XP magnetic beads. Libraries were quantified by Qubit and checked on a TapeStation, where a main peak was expected near 650 bp. Pooled libraries were sequenced on an Illumina MiSeq with v2 2x251 paired-end kits, typically giving roughly 1-2.3 million reads per sample. Each sample was pooled at 4 nM, and roughly 4.5-7% PhiX was included to help cluster recognition. Concerning the study's data processing: FASTQ reads processed by Demultiplexor were assigned V and J genes by Decombinator through tag matching that tolerated a single base-pair mismatch. UMIs were used by Collapsinator to correct both sequencing errors and frequency errors arising from PCR heterogeneity. CDR3Translator translated TCRs and extracted CDR3s from the conserved cysteine to the FGXG phenylalanine, flagging non-productive sequences. Gini, Shannon entropy and inverse Simpson indices were calculated on repertoires that had been subsampled to equal numbers of UMI-defined TCRs. Within the linear range, a power law was fitted to clonotype abundance distributions using maximum likelihood. Similar UMI counts, unique TCR numbers and clonal distributions were obtained with the pipeline and with MIGEC on one naive CD8 sample. The repertoires were searched for just under 7,500 CMV-associated CDR3 sequences that had been compiled from VDJdb and a published dataset. Using fastp trimming at Q25 and MiXCR clonotype assembly, TCRdb reanalyzed the public sequencing data and kept in-frame beta chains. Here each entry gathers all rows of one CDR3 protein and keeps the most common genes and DNA. The V and J calls and clone size come from TCRdb's table, not from the authors' own analysis. The table for this sample lists tens of thousands of distinct CDR3 sequences; about 10% of them were counted only once. The ten biggest clones cover 22% of the sample.

CDR1 and CDR2 are read off the germline V gene as MDHEN and SYDVKM. V is shortened by 5 bases, J by 5 bases, and the region joining them spans 16 bases. CDR3 length: 14 amino acids, cysteine to phenylalanine. The retained sequence is limited to the CDR3, 42 bases, with the frame set at the first base. Separate amplification of TCR alpha and beta chain libraries was performed from the second PCR step onward. The CMV status of each donor was determined by measuring IFNgamma production from CD4+ T cells after fresh PBMCs had been stimulated overnight with CMV viral lysate. CD4 T cells were positively selected using Miltenyi beads, after which CD8 T cells were positively selected from the CD4-negative fraction. After staining for CD3, CD4, CD8, CD45RA, CD27 and a live/dead dye, cells were sorted on a BD Aria II into four subsets based on CD45RA and CD27. A few healthy volunteers provided blood, and each donor's sample was split into CD4 and CD8 T cells and then further divided into four differentiation subsets. Approximately 130 ml of peripheral blood was drawn per donor, and PBMC were isolated by Ficoll-Paque PLUS density-gradient centrifugation. The sorted cells were lysed in RLT buffer, after which RNA was extracted using a Qiagen RNeasy kit and kept at -80 degrees C.

Findings and caveats that apply to the study as a whole: No ground truth was available to validate the repertoire findings for the naive and memory subsets. In both CD4 and CD8 cells, a rise in Gini index and a fall in Shannon and inverse Simpson diversity were observed from naive through CM, EM and EMRA. Single alpha or beta chain sequences, rather than paired alpha/beta receptors, were used to define clonotypes. The abundance of TCRs followed a power law with an exponent that differed between naive and memory subsets yet stayed consistent across the three individuals. RNA-based TCR counts may be influenced by expression changes linked to T cell activation and differentiation. After error correction, only a single occurrence was seen for over 90% of naive TCR sequences, so much steeper abundance distributions were produced than in memory subsets.

The sequence was obtained from a human donor in good health. Sample: central memory CD8+ T cells from blood. This specimen's cell subset or site label, interpreted: central memory, CD45RA- CD27+. The chain is encoded by TRBV28 joined to TRBJ2-7; TRBD1 might be the D gene, on 5 matching bases. In nucleotides, the sequence is TGTGCCAGCAGTCGCAGGGCCCTTTTGGACGAGCAGTACTTC. This yields the protein CASSRRALLDEQYF.